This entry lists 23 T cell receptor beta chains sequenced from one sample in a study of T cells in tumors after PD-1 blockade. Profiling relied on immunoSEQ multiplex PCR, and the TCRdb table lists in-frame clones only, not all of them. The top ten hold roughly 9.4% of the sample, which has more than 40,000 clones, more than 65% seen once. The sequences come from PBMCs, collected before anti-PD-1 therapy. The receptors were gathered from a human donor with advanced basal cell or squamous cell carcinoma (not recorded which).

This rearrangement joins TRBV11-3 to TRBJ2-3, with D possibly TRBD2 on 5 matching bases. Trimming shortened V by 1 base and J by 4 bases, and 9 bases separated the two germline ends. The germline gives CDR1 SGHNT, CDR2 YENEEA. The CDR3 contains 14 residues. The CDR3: CASSLGGQADTQYF. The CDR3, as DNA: TGTGCCAGCAGCTTAGGCGGGCAAGCAGATACGCAGTATTTT.

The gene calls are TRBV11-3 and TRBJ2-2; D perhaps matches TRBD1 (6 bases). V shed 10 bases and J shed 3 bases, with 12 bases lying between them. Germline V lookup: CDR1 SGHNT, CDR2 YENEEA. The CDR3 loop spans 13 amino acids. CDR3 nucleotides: TGTGCCATAGACAGGACGCACACCGGGGAGCTGTTTTTT. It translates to CAIDRTHTGELFF.

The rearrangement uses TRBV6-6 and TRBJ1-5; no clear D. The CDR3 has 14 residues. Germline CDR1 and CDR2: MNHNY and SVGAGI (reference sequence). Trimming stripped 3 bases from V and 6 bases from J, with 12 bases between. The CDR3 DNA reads TGTGCCAGCAGTTATGAAGGTCTTAGTCAGCCCCAGCATTTT. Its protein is CASSYEGLSQPQHF.

CDR3 sequence: CASTFRQATNEKLFF. DNA for the CDR3: TGTGCCAGCACCTTCAGACAGGCAACTAATGAAAAACTGTTTTTT. This chain links TRBV3-1 (or the pseudogene TRBV3-2) with TRBJ1-4, with D tentatively TRBD1 (6 bases). V lost 7 bases and J 0 bases, leaving 12 bases between the germline ends. CDR1 and CDR2 (germline): LGHDT, YNNKEL (reference sequence). There are 15 residues in the CDR3.

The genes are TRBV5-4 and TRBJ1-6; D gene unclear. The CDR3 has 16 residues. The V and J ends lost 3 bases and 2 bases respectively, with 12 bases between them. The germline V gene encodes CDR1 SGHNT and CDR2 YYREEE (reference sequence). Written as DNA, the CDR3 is TGTGCCAGCAGCTCCCGGCGGACGACCTATAATTCACCCCTCCACTTT. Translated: CASSSRRTTYNSPLHF. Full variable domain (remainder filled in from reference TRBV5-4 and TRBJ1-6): ETGVTQSPTHLIKTRGQQVTLRCSSQSGHNTVSWYQQALGQGPQFIFQYYREEENGRGNFPPRFSGLQFPNYSSELNVNALELDDSALYLCASSSRRTTYNSPLHFGNGTRLTVT.

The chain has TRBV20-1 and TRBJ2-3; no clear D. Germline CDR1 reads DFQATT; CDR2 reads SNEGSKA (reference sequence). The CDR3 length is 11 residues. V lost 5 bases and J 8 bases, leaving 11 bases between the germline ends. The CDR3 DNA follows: TGCAGTGCTCCGTCGGTTGCTACGCAGTATTTT. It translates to CSAPSVATQYF.

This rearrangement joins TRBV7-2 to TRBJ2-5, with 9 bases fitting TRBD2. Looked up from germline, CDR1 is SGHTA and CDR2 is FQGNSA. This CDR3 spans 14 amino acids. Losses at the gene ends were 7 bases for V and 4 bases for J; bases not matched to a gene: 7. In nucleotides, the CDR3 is TGTGCCAGCACCCTAGAACTAGCGGGAGAGACCCAGTACTTC. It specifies CASTLELAGETQYF.

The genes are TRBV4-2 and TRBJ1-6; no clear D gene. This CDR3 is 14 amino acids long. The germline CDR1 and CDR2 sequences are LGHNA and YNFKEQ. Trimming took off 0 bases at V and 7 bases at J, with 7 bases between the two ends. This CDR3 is CASSQEAWNSPLHF. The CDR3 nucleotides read TGTGCCAGCAGCCAAGAAGCGTGGAATTCACCCCTCCACTTT.

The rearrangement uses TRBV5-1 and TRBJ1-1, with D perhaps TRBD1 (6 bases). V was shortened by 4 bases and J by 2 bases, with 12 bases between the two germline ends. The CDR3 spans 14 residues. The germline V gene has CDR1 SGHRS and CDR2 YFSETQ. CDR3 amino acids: CASSGGQTNTEAFF. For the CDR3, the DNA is TGCGCCAGCAGCGGGGGGCAGACAAACACTGAAGCTTTCTTT. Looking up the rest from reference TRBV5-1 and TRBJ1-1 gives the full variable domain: KAGVTQTPRYLIKTRGQQVTLSCSPISGHRSVSWYQQTPGQGLQFLFEYFSETQRNKGNFPGRFSGRQFSNSRSEMNVSTLELGDSALYLCASSGGQTNTEAFFGQGTRLTVV.

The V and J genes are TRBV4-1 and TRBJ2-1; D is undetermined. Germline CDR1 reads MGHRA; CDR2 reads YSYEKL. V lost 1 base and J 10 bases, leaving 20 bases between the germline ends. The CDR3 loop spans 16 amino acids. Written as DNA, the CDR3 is TGCGCCAGCAGCCAAGTCGATATTCTCTGGTTTCGGGAGCAGTTCTTC. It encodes CASSQVDILWFREQFF.

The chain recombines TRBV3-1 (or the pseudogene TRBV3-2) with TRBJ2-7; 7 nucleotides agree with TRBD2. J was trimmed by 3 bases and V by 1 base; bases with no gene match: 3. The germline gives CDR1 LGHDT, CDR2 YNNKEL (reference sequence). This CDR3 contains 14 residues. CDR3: CASSQVGGGYEQYF. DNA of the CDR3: TGTGCCAGCAGCCAAGTTGGGGGGGGCTACGAGCAGTACTTC.

The CDR3 region is CASSLGGGFRTDTQYF. The CDR3, as DNA: TGTGCCAGCAGCTTAGGAGGGGGATTTCGCACAGATACGCAGTATTTT. This rearrangement joins TRBV7-2 to TRBJ2-3, with D possibly matching TRBD1 (6 bases). Germline CDR1 SGHTA, CDR2 FQGNSA. V was clipped by 1 base and J by 1 base, with 12 bases between them. The CDR3 totals 16 residues. The entire variable domain, with the rest obtained from reference TRBV7-2 and TRBJ2-3, is as follows: GAGVSQSPSNKVTEKGKDVELRCDPISGHTALYWYRQSLGQGLEFLIYFQGNSAPDKSGLPSDRFSAERTGGSVSTLTIQRTQQEDSAVYLCASSLGGGFRTDTQYFGPGTRLTVL.

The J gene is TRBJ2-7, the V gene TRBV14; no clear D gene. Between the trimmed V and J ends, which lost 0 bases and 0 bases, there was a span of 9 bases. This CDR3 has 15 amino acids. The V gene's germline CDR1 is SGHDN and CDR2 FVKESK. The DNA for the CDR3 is TGTGCCAGCAGCCAAGATCTTCAGGACTCCTACGAGCAGTACTTC. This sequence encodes CASSQDLQDSYEQYF. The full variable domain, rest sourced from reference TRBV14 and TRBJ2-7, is EAGVTQFPSHSVIEKGQTVTLRCDPISGHDNLYWYRRVMGKEIKFLLHFVKESKQDESGMPNNRFLAERTGGTYSTLKVQPAELEDSGVYFCASSQDLQDSYEQYFGPGTRLTVT.

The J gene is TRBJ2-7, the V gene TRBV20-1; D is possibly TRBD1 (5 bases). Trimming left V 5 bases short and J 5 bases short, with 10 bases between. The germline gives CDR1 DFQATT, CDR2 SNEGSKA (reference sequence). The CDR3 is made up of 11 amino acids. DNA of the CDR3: TGCAGTGCTCAGGGTTCTAACGAGCAGTACTTC. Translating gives CSAQGSNEQYF.

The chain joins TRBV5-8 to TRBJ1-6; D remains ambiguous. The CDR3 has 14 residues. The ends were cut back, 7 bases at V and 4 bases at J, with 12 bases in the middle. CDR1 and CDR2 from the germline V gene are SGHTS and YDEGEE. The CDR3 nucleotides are TGTGCCAGCTCCAGACGGAATTATAATTCACCCCTCCACTTT. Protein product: CASSRRNYNSPLHF.

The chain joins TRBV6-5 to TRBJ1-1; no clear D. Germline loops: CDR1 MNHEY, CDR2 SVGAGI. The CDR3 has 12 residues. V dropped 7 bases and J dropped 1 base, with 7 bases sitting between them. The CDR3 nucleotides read TGTGCCAGCAACGAGGGGAACACTGAAGCTTTCTTT. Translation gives CASNEGNTEAFF.

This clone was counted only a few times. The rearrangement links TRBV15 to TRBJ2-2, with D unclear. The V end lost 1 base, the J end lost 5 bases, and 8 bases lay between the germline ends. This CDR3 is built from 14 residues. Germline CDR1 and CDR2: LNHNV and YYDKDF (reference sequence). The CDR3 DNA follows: TGTGCCACCAGCAGAGGTGGGATGACCGGGGAGCTGTTTTTT. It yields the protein CATSRGGMTGELFF. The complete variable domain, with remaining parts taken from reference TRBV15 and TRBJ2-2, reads DAMVIQNPRYQVTQFGKPVTLSCSQTLNHNVMYWYQQKSSQAPKLLFHYYDKDFNNEADTPDNFQSRRPNTSFCFLDIRSPGLGDTAMYLCATSRGGMTGELFFGEGSRLTVL.

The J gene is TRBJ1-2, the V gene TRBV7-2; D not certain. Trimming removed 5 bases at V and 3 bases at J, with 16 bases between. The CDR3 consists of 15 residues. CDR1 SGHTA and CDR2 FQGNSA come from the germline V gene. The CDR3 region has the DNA TGTGCCAGCAGCCGTGTTGGAGACCTTTACTATGGCTACACCTTC. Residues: CASSRVGDLYYGYTF.

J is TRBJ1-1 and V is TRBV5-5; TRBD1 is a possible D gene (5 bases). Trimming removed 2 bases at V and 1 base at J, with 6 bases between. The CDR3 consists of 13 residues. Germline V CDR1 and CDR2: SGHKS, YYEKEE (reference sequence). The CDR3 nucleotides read TGTGCCAGCAGCTTCGACAGGAACACTGAAGCTTTCTTT. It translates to CASSFDRNTEAFF.

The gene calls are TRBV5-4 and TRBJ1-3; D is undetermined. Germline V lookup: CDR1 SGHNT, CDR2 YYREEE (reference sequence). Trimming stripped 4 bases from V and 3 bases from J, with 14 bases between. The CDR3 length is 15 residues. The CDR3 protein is CASSRPGGVGNTIYF. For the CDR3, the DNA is TGTGCCAGCAGCCGGCCGGGCGGGGTTGGAAACACCATATATTTT.

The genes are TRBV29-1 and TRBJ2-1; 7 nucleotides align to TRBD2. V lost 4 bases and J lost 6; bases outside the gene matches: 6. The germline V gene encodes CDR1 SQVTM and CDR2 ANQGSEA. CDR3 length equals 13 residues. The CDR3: CSVAGGSLNEQFF. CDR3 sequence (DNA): TGCAGCGTTGCGGGCGGGAGCCTCAATGAGCAGTTCTTC.

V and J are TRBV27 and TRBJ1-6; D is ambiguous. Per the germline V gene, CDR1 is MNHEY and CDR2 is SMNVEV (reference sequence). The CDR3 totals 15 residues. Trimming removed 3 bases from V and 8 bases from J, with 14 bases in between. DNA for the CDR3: TGTGCCAGCAGTTTCCGGATAGGGTGGGATTCACCCCTCCACTTT. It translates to CASSFRIGWDSPLHF.

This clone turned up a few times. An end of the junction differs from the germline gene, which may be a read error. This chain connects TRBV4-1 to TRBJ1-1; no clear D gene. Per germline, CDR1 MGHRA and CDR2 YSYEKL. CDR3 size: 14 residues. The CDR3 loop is CASGQVTRNTEAFF. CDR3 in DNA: TGCGCCAGCGGCCAAGTGACAAGGAACACTGAAGCTTTCTTT.